The 21 T cell receptor beta chains presented below share a single source sample, sequenced in a study of blood T cell repertoires in COVID-19. Libraries were prepared by immunoSEQ multiplex PCR; TCRdb keeps only in-frame clonotypes and omits some of them. The sample carries 90,000 to 100,000 clones, 70% to 90% recorded once. The material sequenced was peripheral blood. The receptors come from a man between 65 and 85 years old with acute or convalescent COVID-19.

The V and J genes are TRBV28 and TRBJ1-2; D remains unclear. Per the germline V gene, CDR1 is MDHEN and CDR2 is SYDVKM. The CDR3 totals 12 residues. V was cut by 3 bases and J by 6 bases, with 8 bases left in between. The CDR3 DNA reads TGTGCCAGCAGTTTCGCGGGAAATGGCTACACCTTC. Its protein is CASSFAGNGYTF.

This clone was seen only once. The chain recombines TRBV27 with TRBJ1-1; 9 nucleotides align to TRBD1. Germline V lookup: CDR1 MNHEY, CDR2 SMNVEV (reference sequence). Trimming took 3 bases from V and 0 from J; bases not matched to a gene: 2. The CDR3 runs to 15 residues. CDR3 amino acids: CASSFRQGVNTEAFF. As DNA, the CDR3 is TGTGCCAGCAGTTTCAGACAGGGGGTGAACACTGAAGCTTTCTTT.

The chain has TRBV2 and TRBJ1-2; D ambiguous. V lost 1 base and J 2 bases, leaving 5 bases between the germline ends. Looked up from germline, CDR1 is SNHLY and CDR2 is FYNNEI. CDR3 length: 13 amino acids. This chain's CDR3 is CASSEGGNYGYTF. CDR3 DNA sequence: TGTGCCAGCAGTGAAGGAGGGAACTATGGCTACACCTTC. The full variable domain, in which reference TRBV2 and TRBJ1-2 provide the parts outside the CDR3, is EPEVTQTPSHQVTQMGQEVILRCVPISNHLYFYWYRQILGQKVEFLVSFYNNEISEKSEIFDDQFSVERPDGSNFTLKIRSTKLEDSAMYFCASSEGGNYGYTFGSGTRLTVV.

The chain links TRBV6-6 to TRBJ2-1; D is undetermined. The CDR3 is 11 residues long. Germline CDR1 MNHNY, CDR2 SVGAGI (reference sequence). Trimming stripped 4 bases from V and 7 bases from J, with 5 bases between. The CDR3 loop reads CASSSRNEQFF. DNA for the CDR3: TGTGCCAGCAGTTCTAGAAATGAGCAGTTCTTC.

The CDR3 loop reads CASSEYRVGNQPQHF. As DNA, the CDR3 is TGTGCCAGCAGTGAGTACAGGGTGGGCAATCAGCCCCAGCATTTT. The chain has TRBV2 and TRBJ1-5, with a weak D call TRBD1 (6 bases). CDR3 length: 15 residues. The ends were cut back, 3 bases at V and 2 bases at J, with 11 bases in the middle. The germline V gene encodes CDR1 SNHLY and CDR2 FYNNEI.

The CDR3 spells CASSLVLPVQGTGELFF. The CDR3 DNA follows: TGTGCCAGCAGCTTGGTACTCCCTGTACAGGGGACCGGGGAGCTGTTTTTT. V is TRBV5-5 and J is TRBJ2-2, with 7 positions matching TRBD1. The germline gives CDR1 SGHKS, CDR2 YYEKEE (reference sequence). The CDR3 has 17 amino acids. V was clipped by 0 bases and J by 5 bases; unmatched bases: 10.

This chain joins TRBV5-6 and TRBJ2-5; TRBD2 is a possible D gene (5 bases). The CDR3 runs 14 residues. V lost 0 bases and J 6 bases, leaving 12 bases between the germline ends. Looked up from germline, CDR1 is SGHDT and CDR2 is YYEEEE. The CDR3 spells CASSLGPGWKTQYF. For the CDR3, the DNA is TGTGCCAGCAGCTTGGGTCCGGGATGGAAGACCCAGTACTTC. The entire variable domain, with the rest obtained from reference TRBV5-6 and TRBJ2-5, is as follows: DAGVTQSPTHLIKTRGQQVTLRCSPKSGHDTVSWYQQALGQGPQFIFQYYEEEERQRGNFPDRFSGHQFPNYSSELNVNALLLGDSALYLCASSLGPGWKTQYFGPGTRLLVL.

The V gene is TRBV5-4, the J gene TRBJ2-5; 8 bases align to TRBD2. Germline CDR1 and CDR2: SGHNT and YYREEE (reference sequence). Unmatched junction bases numbered 9, after V lost 4 bases and J lost 4 bases. The CDR3 totals 15 residues. The CDR3 here is CASSAGRGGRETQYF. CDR3 DNA sequence: TGTGCCAGCAGCGCGGGCCGGGGGGGGAGAGAGACCCAGTACTTC.

The chain joins TRBV6-2 or TRBV6-3 to TRBJ1-2; 7 bases map to TRBD1. Germline-derived CDR1 and CDR2 are MNHEY and SVGEGT. CDR3 length: 17 amino acids. Losses at the gene ends were 6 bases for V and 3 bases for J; bases not matched to a gene: 16. CDR3 sequence (DNA): TGTGCCAGCAGCACCTTATCTCAGGGACAGACTGACTATGGCTACACCTTC. Its translation is CASSTLSQGQTDYGYTF.

The V and J genes are TRBV5-1 and TRBJ2-1; 12 positions agree with TRBD2. Per the germline V gene, CDR1 is SGHRS and CDR2 is YFSETQ. This CDR3 comprises 16 residues. J was trimmed by 4 bases and V by 3 bases; bases with no gene match: 5. The CDR3 sequence: CASSSLTSGGYNEQFF. For the CDR3, the DNA is TGCGCCAGCAGCTCCCTGACTAGCGGGGGATACAATGAGCAGTTCTTC.

This chain connects TRBV7-3 to TRBJ2-1, with TRBD1 matching 7 bases. This CDR3 spans 16 amino acids. Trimming cost V 2 bases and J 5 bases; bases outside gene matches: 9. Germline V gene lookup returns CDR1 SGHTA and CDR2 FQGTGA. CDR3 amino acids: CASSLSPGQPDNEQFF. The DNA of the CDR3 is TGTGCCAGCAGCTTATCCCCGGGACAGCCAGACAATGAGCAGTTCTTC.

The CDR3 sequence is CASSMGRGGTDTQYF. The CDR3 region has the DNA TGTGCCAGTAGTATGGGGCGGGGGGGCACAGATACGCAGTATTTT. The rearrangement uses TRBV19 and TRBJ2-3; TRBD2 matches 8 bases. The CDR3 has 15 amino acids. V dropped 3 bases and J dropped 1; count of bases not matched to a gene: 3. Germline CDR1 reads LNHDA; CDR2 reads SQIVND (reference sequence).

The CDR3 here is CASSPRTEINQPQHF. For the CDR3, the DNA is TGTGCCAGCTCACCCCGGACAGAGATCAATCAGCCCCAGCATTTT. This chain links TRBV18 with TRBJ1-5; possible D gene TRBD1, 6 bases. The CDR3 covers 15 residues. Germline CDR1 and CDR2: KGHSH and LQKENI. Trimming shortened V by 3 bases and J by 3 bases, and 12 bases separated the two germline ends. Drawing the rest from reference TRBV18 and TRBJ1-5, the complete variable domain is NAGVMQNPRHLVRRRGQEARLRCSPMKGHSHVYWYRQLPEEGLKFMVYLQKENIIDESGMPKERFSAEFPKEGPSILRIQQVVRGDSAAYFCASSPRTEINQPQHFGDGTRLSIL.

The V gene is TRBV28, the J gene TRBJ1-1, with D possibly being TRBD1 (5 bases). Germline lookup yields CDR1 MDHEN and CDR2 SYDVKM. The V and J ends lost 5 bases and 0 bases respectively, with 16 bases between them. The CDR3 has 16 amino acids. The CDR3 DNA is TGTGCCAGCAGTGCCCCGACGCGGGGGTTGAACACTGAAGCTTTCTTT. Encoded protein: CASSAPTRGLNTEAFF.

The V call is TRBV27, the J call TRBJ1-2; a possible D gene is TRBD1 (5 bases). This CDR3 is 14 amino acids long. Germline CDR1 and CDR2: MNHEY and SMNVEV (reference sequence). V was clipped by 0 bases and J by 6 bases, with 11 bases between them. CDR3 protein: CASSLSGLKHGYTF. The CDR3 bases are TGTGCCAGCAGTTTATCGGGACTGAAACATGGCTACACCTTC.

This chain joins TRBV4-1 and TRBJ1-2; 8 bases align to TRBD1. The CDR3 consists of 16 residues. V dropped 4 bases and J dropped 8; count of bases not matched to a gene: 15. CDR1 is MGHRA, CDR2 YSYEKL, per germline. Here the CDR3 DNA reads TGCGCCAGCAGCCTACCTCGGACAGGGAAACTTTGGGGCTACACCTTC. Protein: CASSLPRTGKLWGYTF.

The CDR3 here is CASSPRSRGQYF. DNA for the CDR3: TGCGCCAGCAGCCCCCGTTCACGGGGCCAGTACTTC. The chain links TRBV5-1 to TRBJ2-5, with D possibly matching TRBD2 (5 bases). CDR1 and CDR2 (germline): SGHRS, YFSETQ. The CDR3 consists of 12 residues. V was clipped by 4 bases and J by 10 bases, with 14 bases between them. The whole variable domain, remainder taken from reference TRBV5-1 and TRBJ2-5, is KAGVTQTPRYLIKTRGQQVTLSCSPISGHRSVSWYQQTPGQGLQFLFEYFSETQRNKGNFPGRFSGRQFSNSRSEMNVSTLELGDSALYLCASSPRSRGQYFGPGTRLLVL.

This chain connects TRBV15 to TRBJ2-5, with 8 positions matching TRBD2. Germline V gene sequence: CDR1 LNHNV, CDR2 YYDKDF (reference sequence). V lost 3 bases to trimming and J lost 4 bases; unmatched junction nucleotides: 7. The CDR3 contains 15 residues. The CDR3 DNA follows: TGTGCCACCAGCAGCGGGACTAGTGAACTAGAGACCCAGTACTTC. This codes for CATSSGTSELETQYF.

The chain joins TRBV5-1 to TRBJ2-2; tentatively, D is TRBD2 (5 bases). The V and J ends lost 2 bases and 1 base respectively, with 12 bases between them. The CDR3 has 16 amino acids. CDR1 is SGHRS and CDR2 is YFSETQ in the germline V gene. CDR3 coding DNA: TGCGCCAGCAGCTTCTTCGAGGGCAGGAACACCGGGGAGCTGTTTTTT. It yields the protein CASSFFEGRNTGELFF.

The genes are TRBV28 and TRBJ1-3; D remains ambiguous. The germline gives CDR1 MDHEN, CDR2 SYDVKM. The CDR3 loop spans 16 amino acids. V lost 6 bases and J lost 5, with 20 bases in between. Here the CDR3 reads CASSRGPGQGRNTIYF. The CDR3, as DNA: TGTGCCAGCAGCCGAGGGCCGGGCCAAGGTCGAAACACCATATATTTT.

The V gene is TRBV27, the J gene TRBJ2-6; 10 nucleotides match TRBD1. The ends lost 5 bases at V and 0 bases at J; junction bases unmatched: 7. The CDR3 extends over 18 amino acids. CDR1 and CDR2 (germline): MNHEY, SMNVEV (reference sequence). The CDR3 region is CASSEDRGEISGANVLTF. CDR3 in DNA: TGTGCCAGCAGTGAGGACAGGGGGGAAATCTCTGGGGCCAACGTCCTGACTTTC.